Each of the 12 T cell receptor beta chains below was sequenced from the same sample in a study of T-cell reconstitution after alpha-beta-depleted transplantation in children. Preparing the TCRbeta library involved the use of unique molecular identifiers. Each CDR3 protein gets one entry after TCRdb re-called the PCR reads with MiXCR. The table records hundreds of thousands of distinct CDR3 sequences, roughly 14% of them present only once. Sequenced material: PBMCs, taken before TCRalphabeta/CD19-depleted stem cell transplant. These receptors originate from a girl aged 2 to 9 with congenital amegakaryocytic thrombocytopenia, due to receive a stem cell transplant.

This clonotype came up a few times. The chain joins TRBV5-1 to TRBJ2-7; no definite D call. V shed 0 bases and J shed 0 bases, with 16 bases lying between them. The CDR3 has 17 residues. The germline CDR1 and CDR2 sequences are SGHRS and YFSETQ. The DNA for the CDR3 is TGCGCCAGCAGCTTGGCCGGTAGTGTGAGCAGCTCCTACGAGCAGTACTTC. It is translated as CASSLAGSVSSSYEQYF.

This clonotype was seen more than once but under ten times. CDR3 nucleotides: TGTGCCAGCAGTTACGGGACAGGGGGAGCGCAGACCCAGTACTTC. Amino acids: CASSYGTGGAQTQYF. V usage is TRBV6-5 and J usage is TRBJ2-5; 11 bases are shared with TRBD1. The CDR3 has 15 amino acids. The germline gives CDR1 MNHEY, CDR2 SVGAGI. V shed 2 bases, J shed 6 bases, and the junction held 5 bases outside the gene matches.

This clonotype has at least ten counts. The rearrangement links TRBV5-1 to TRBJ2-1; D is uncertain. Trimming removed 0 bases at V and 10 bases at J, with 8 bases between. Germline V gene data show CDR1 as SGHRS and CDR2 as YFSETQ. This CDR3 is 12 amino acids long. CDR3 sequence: CASSLVFWEQFF. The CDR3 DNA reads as TGCGCCAGCAGCTTGGTTTTTTGGGAGCAGTTCTTC.

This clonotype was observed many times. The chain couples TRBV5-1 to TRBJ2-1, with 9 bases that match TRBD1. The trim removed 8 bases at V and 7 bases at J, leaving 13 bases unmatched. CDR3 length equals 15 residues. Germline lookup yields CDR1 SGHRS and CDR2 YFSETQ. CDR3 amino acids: CASDPGTGSRNEQFF. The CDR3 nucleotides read TGCGCCAGTGATCCCGGGACAGGGTCCCGTAATGAGCAGTTCTTC.

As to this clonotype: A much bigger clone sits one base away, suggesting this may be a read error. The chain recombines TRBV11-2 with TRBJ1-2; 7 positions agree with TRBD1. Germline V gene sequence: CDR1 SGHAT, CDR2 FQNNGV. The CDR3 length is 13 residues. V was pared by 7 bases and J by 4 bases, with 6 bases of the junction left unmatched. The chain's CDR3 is CASIKRQGYGYTF. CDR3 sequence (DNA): TGTGCCAGCATTAAAAGACAGGGCTATGGCTACACCTTC.

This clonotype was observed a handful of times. Written as DNA, the CDR3 is TGCGCCAGCAGCGTAGGGGGGATCTACGAGCAGTACTTC. Translated: CASSVGGIYEQYF. The chain has TRBV5-1 and TRBJ2-7, with D perhaps given as TRBD1 or TRBD2 (6 bases each). V was pared by 4 bases and J by 3 bases, with 11 bases between. CDR3 size: 13 residues. Germline V gives CDR1 SGHRS, CDR2 YFSETQ.

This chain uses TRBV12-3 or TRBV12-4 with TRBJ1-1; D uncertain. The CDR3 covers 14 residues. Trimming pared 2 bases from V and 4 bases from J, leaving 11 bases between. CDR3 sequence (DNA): TGTGCCAGCAGTTTACGGGAAGAGGGCACTGAAGCTTTCTTT. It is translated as CASSLREEGTEAFF.

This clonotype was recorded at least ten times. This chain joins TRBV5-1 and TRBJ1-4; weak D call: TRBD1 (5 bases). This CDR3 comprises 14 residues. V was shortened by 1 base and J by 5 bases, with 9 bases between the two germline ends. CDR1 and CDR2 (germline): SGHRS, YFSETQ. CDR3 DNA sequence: TGCGCCAGCAGCTTGAGGCCAGGGAATGAAAAACTGTTTTTT. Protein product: CASSLRPGNEKLFF.

CDR3 nucleotides: TGTGCCAGCAGCTTTGGCAGGGGCCCTAGCTCCTACAATGAGCAGTTCTTC. Protein: CASSFGRGPSSYNEQFF. The V gene is TRBV7-8, the J gene TRBJ2-1; tentatively, D is TRBD1 (6 bases). Trimming took 3 bases from V and 0 from J, leaving 15 bases between them. The CDR3 contains 17 residues. Per germline, CDR1 SGHVS and CDR2 FQNEAQ.

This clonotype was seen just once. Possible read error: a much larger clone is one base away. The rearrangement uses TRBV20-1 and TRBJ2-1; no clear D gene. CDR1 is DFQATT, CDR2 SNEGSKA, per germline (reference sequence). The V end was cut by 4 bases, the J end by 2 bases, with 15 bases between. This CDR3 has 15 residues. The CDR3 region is CSAKDLPGTYNEQFF. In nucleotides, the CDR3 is TGCAGTGCTAAAGATCTGCCGGGCACCTACAATGAGCAGTTCTTC.

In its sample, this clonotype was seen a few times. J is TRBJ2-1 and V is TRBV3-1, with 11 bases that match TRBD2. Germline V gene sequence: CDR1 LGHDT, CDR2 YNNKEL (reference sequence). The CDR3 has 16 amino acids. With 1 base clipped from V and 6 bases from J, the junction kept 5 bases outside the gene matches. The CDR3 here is CASSQVTSGRPNEQFF. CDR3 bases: TGTGCCAGCAGCCAAGTAACTAGCGGGAGACCCAATGAGCAGTTCTTC.

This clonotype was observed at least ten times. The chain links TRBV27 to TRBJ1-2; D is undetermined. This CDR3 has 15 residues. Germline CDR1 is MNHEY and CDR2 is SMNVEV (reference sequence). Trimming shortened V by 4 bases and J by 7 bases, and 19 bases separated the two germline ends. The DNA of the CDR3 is TGTGCCAGCAGTTCAAGAGCGGGGAAAGGGTTTGGCTACACCTTC. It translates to CASSSRAGKGFGYTF.